These 13 T cell receptor beta chains came from one sample sequenced in a study of OX40 agonist ivuxolimab in advanced cancers. Profiled with immunoSEQ multiplex PCR; TCRdb holds only in-frame clones, not every one. The sample holds 75,000 to 80,000 clones, approximately 86% seen once. Sequencing used CD4+ or CD8+ T cells sorted from blood, obtained in a trial of the OX40 agonist ivuxolimab. The receptors shown here come from an adult with an advanced solid tumor such as melanoma, head and neck, liver or kidney cancer.

Comments on this clone: Other nucleotide sequences in the sample specify the same CDR3. The chain is built from TRBV20-1 and TRBJ2-7, with a tentative D call TRBD2 (6 bases). The CDR3 is made up of 11 amino acids. V was cut by 3 bases and J by 4 bases, with 7 bases left in between. Looked up from germline, CDR1 is DFQATT and CDR2 is SNEGSKA (reference sequence). The CDR3 DNA follows: TGCAGTGCTAGGGGAGGTTACGAGCAGTACTTC. Its translation: CSARGGYEQYF.

The chain uses TRBV4-1 and TRBJ1-4; 8 positions match TRBD1. The junction had 11 bases not matched to a gene; V was cut back by 1 base and J by 7 bases. Germline assignment: CDR1 MGHRA and CDR2 YSYEKL. CDR3 length equals 17 residues. The CDR3 DNA is TGCGCCAGCAGCCAAGGAGACAGGGGAATTCAGAGTGAAAAACTGTTTTTT. The encoded protein is CASSQGDRGIQSEKLFF.

The chain couples TRBV2 to TRBJ1-2; TRBD1 agrees at 12 bases. Germline V lookup: CDR1 SNHLY, CDR2 FYNNEI. Trimming removed 8 bases from V and 4 bases from J; junction bases left unmatched: 11. This CDR3 is 16 amino acids long. CDR3 sequence (DNA): TGTGCCAGCCCCGAGGGGACAGGGGGCAATAGCTATGGCTACACCTTC. Protein: CASPEGTGGNSYGYTF.

This clone was seen once. The CDR3 coding sequence is TGCAGCATCCCGGGACCGTTGAACACTGAAGCTTTCTTT. Translating gives CSIPGPLNTEAFF. This chain connects TRBV29-1 to TRBJ1-1; D may be TRBD1 (5 bases). Trimming shortened V by 8 bases and J by 0 bases, and 13 bases separated the two germline ends. CDR1 is SQVTM and CDR2 is ANQGSEA in the germline V gene. The CDR3 is 13 residues long.

The J gene is TRBJ1-2, the V gene TRBV19, with 7 nucleotides matching TRBD1. Germline CDR1 LNHDA, CDR2 SQIVND (reference sequence). The CDR3 is made up of 14 amino acids. Trimming removed 7 bases from V and 1 base from J; junction bases left unmatched: 6. DNA of the CDR3: TGTGCCAGTACCTCGGGACAGCATAACTATGGCTACACCTTC. Protein sequence: CASTSGQHNYGYTF.

The gene calls are TRBV7-2 and TRBJ1-6; D unresolved. Trimming removed 3 bases at V and 2 bases at J, with 8 bases between. Germline CDR1 is SGHTA and CDR2 is FQGNSA. The CDR3 runs to 15 residues. The CDR3 nucleotides read TGTGCCAGCAGCTTTAGGGCGACCTATAATTCACCCCTCCACTTT. This codes for CASSFRATYNSPLHF.

The chain links TRBV5-1 to TRBJ1-2; possibly TRBD1 for D (6 bases). The V and J ends lost 4 bases and 4 bases respectively, with 11 bases between them. Germline lookup yields CDR1 SGHRS and CDR2 YFSETQ. The length of the CDR3 is 13 residues. DNA for the CDR3: TGCGCCAGCAGCCCACAGGGTCTCTATGGCTACACCTTC. This codes for CASSPQGLYGYTF.

This clone was counted a few times. The chain is built from TRBV2 and TRBJ1-5, with D perhaps matching TRBD1 (6 bases). The V end was cut by 7 bases, the J end by 5 bases, with 15 bases between. The CDR3 has 14 residues. Germline CDR1 is SNHLY and CDR2 is FYNNEI. In DNA form, the CDR3 reads TGTGCCAGCAATGGACAGCTAGTCGATCAGCCCCAGCATTTT. This translates into CASNGQLVDQPQHF.

V gene TRBV9 combines with J gene TRBJ2-5; no firm D call. Deletions cut 3 bases from V and 5 bases from J, with 8 bases between. CDR1 and CDR2 from the germline V gene are SGDLS and YYNGEE. The CDR3 spans 12 residues. Here the CDR3 reads CASSDGSETQYF. The CDR3 coding sequence is TGTGCCAGCAGCGACGGTTCGGAGACCCAGTACTTC.

This rearrangement joins TRBV7-6 to TRBJ2-5; the match to TRBD2 covers 7 bases. V dropped 0 bases and J dropped 4; count of bases not matched to a gene: 11. Germline V lookup: CDR1 SGHVS, CDR2 FNYEAQ. This CDR3 has 17 amino acids. CDR3 amino acids: CASSLALGGRAAETQYF. The DNA for the CDR3 is TGTGCCAGCAGCTTAGCCCTGGGAGGGAGGGCCGCAGAGACCCAGTACTTC.

The chain employs TRBV7-8 and TRBJ1-5; D gene ambiguous. Germline V gene sequence: CDR1 SGHVS, CDR2 FQNEAQ. The ends were cut back, 5 bases at V and 4 bases at J, with 9 bases in the middle. The CDR3 loop spans 13 amino acids. As DNA, the CDR3 is TGTGCCAGCAGCCACTCGTCGAATCAGCCCCAGCATTTT. Translation gives CASSHSSNQPQHF.

This clone was seen just once. The chain has TRBV9 and TRBJ1-1, with no clear D. V gave up 3 bases and J gave up 8 bases, with 11 bases separating them. Germline lookup yields CDR1 SGDLS and CDR2 YYNGEE. This CDR3 contains 12 residues. The CDR3, as DNA: TGTGCCAGCAGCGAGAACAGAGGGGAAGCTTTCTTT. It encodes CASSENRGEAFF. The full variable domain, its missing parts supplied by reference TRBV9 and TRBJ1-1, is DSGVTQTPKHLITATGQRVTLRCSPRSGDLSVYWYQQSLDQGLQFLIQYYNGEERAKGNILERFSAQQFPDLHSELNLSSLELGDSALYFCASSENRGEAFFGQGTRLTVV.

The V call is TRBV29-1, the J call TRBJ1-1, with a tentative D call TRBD1 (5 bases). From germline, CDR1 is SQVTM and CDR2 ANQGSEA. The CDR3 spans 12 residues. V was shortened by 8 bases and J by 0 bases, with 10 bases between the two germline ends. The CDR3 region has the DNA TGCAGCTGGGGGAAGGTGAACACTGAAGCTTTCTTT. Its protein product is CSWGKVNTEAFF.